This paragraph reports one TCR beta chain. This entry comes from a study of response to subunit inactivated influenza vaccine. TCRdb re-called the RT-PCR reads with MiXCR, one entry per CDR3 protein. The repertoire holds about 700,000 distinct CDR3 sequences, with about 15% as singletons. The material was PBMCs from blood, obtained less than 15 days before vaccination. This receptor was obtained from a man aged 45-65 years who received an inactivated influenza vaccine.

The chain's CDR3 is CATPARAGVHNTEAFF. The CDR3, as DNA: TGTGCCACCCCTGCTAGGGCAGGGGTACATAACACTGAAGCTTTCTTT. The rearrangement links TRBV24-1 to TRBJ1-1; D might be TRBD1 (6 bases). The germline V gene has CDR1 KGHDR and CDR2 SFDVKD. V lost 9 bases to trimming and J lost 2 bases, with 21 bases between them. The CDR3 loop spans 16 amino acids.